A single sample is the source of the 21 T cell receptor beta chains below, sequenced in a study of T cell responses to AZD1222 COVID-19 vaccine. Measured with immunoSEQ multiplex PCR; TCRdb has only the in-frame clones, and not every one. Among 110,000 or so clones, 85% to 90% were seen once, and the ten largest hold roughly 7%. This specimen was peripheral blood, taken 28 days after the second AZD1222 dose. The receptors were sampled from an adult who received the AZD1222 COVID-19 vaccine.

The V and J genes are TRBV5-1 and TRBJ2-7, with TRBD1 matching 7 bases. Germline V gene sequence: CDR1 SGHRS, CDR2 YFSETQ. CDR3 length: 12 residues. The J segment lost 2 bases and the V segment lost 9 bases, leaving 5 bases of the junction unmatched. CDR3 in amino acids: CATRDSAYEQYF. The CDR3 nucleotides are TGCGCCACTAGGGACAGCGCCTACGAGCAGTACTTC.

The chain is built from TRBV2 and TRBJ1-1; a weak D match, TRBD1 (6 bases). In germline, CDR1 is SNHLY, CDR2 FYNNEI. The CDR3 is 13 residues long. The V and J ends lost 9 bases and 1 base respectively, with 12 bases between them. The CDR3 protein is CASGGEWNTEAFF. The DNA of the CDR3 is TGTGCCAGTGGGGGCGAGTGGAACACTGAAGCTTTCTTT.

This clone was recorded only once. At the DNA level, this CDR3 is encoded by other sequences in the same sample as well. The chain is built from TRBV9 and TRBJ1-3; D is perhaps TRBD1 (5 bases). Per germline, CDR1 SGDLS and CDR2 YYNGEE. This CDR3 comprises 14 residues. V lost 0 bases to trimming and J lost 4 bases, with 8 bases between them. The CDR3 is CASSVAGSGNTIYF. CDR3 coding DNA: TGTGCCAGCAGCGTAGCAGGGTCCGGAAACACCATATATTTT. Complete variable domain (other parts from reference TRBV9 and TRBJ1-3): DSGVTQTPKHLITATGQRVTLRCSPRSGDLSVYWYQQSLDQGLQFLIQYYNGEERAKGNILERFSAQQFPDLHSELNLSSLELGDSALYFCASSVAGSGNTIYFGEGSWLTVV.

The J gene is TRBJ2-1, the V gene TRBV13, with 9 positions matching TRBD1. CDR1 is PRHDT, CDR2 FYEKMQ, per germline (reference sequence). V shed 5 bases, J shed 8 bases, and the junction held 7 bases outside the gene matches. The CDR3 extends over 14 amino acids. CDR3: CASSPGTGSHEQFF. The CDR3 DNA sequence: TGTGCCAGCAGCCCTGGGACAGGGTCCCATGAGCAGTTCTTC.

The gene calls are TRBV6-6 and TRBJ2-5; 11 bases map to TRBD1. The CDR3 is 15 residues long. The trim removed 6 bases at V and 4 bases at J, leaving 7 bases unmatched. The germline V gene encodes CDR1 MNHNY and CDR2 SVGAGI (reference sequence). The CDR3 sequence is CASRKDRGQGETQYF. The CDR3, as DNA: TGTGCCAGCAGAAAGGACAGGGGGCAGGGAGAGACCCAGTACTTC.

For this clone: This sample includes further DNA sequences coding for the same CDR3. The chain links TRBV5-1 to TRBJ2-3, with a weak D call TRBD1 (5 bases). Trimming shortened V by 2 bases and J by 1 base, and 14 bases separated the two germline ends. Germline CDR1 is SGHRS and CDR2 is YFSETQ. This CDR3 comprises 16 residues. The CDR3 DNA reads as TGCGCCAGCAGCTTAGACCTGGGCAGGGGCACAGATACGCAGTATTTT. Translating it yields CASSLDLGRGTDTQYF.

V usage is TRBV18 and J usage is TRBJ1-3, with D possibly being TRBD1 (5 bases). V lost 7 bases and J 0 bases, leaving 13 bases between the germline ends. The CDR3 is 15 amino acids. Per the germline V gene, CDR1 is KGHSH and CDR2 is LQKENI. The CDR3 region has the DNA TGTGCCAGCTTCCAAACAGGATCCTCTGGAAACACCATATATTTT. Translation gives CASFQTGSSGNTIYF.

This chain connects TRBV28 to TRBJ2-7, with 9 bases identical to TRBD2. Trimming took 3 bases from V and 2 from J; bases not matched to a gene: 5. From germline, CDR1 is MDHEN and CDR2 SYDVKM. The CDR3 has 15 residues. The CDR3 region is CASSFQTSGTYEQYF. The CDR3, as DNA: TGTGCCAGCAGTTTTCAGACTAGCGGCACCTACGAGCAGTACTTC. The variable domain in full, with the rest retrieved from reference TRBV28 and TRBJ2-7, is DVKVTQSSRYLVKRTGEKVFLECVQDMDHENMFWYRQDPGLGLRLIYFSYDVKMKEKGDIPEGYSVSREKKERFSLILESASTNQTSMYLCASSFQTSGTYEQYFGPGTRLTVT.

This CDR3 reads CASSLSLQGAVTNEKLFF. The CDR3 DNA sequence: TGCGCCAGCAGCCTGTCCTTGCAGGGGGCCGTGACTAATGAAAAACTGTTTTTT. This chain links TRBV5-1 with TRBJ1-4; 8 nucleotides match TRBD1. Germline CDR1 is SGHRS and CDR2 is YFSETQ. Germline trimming cut 4 bases from V and 2 bases from J; bases unmatched to any gene: 13. The CDR3 is made up of 18 amino acids.

This sequence joins TRBV5-6 and TRBJ1-1; D is ambiguous. This CDR3 comprises 13 residues. V dropped 5 bases and J dropped 0 bases, with 8 bases sitting between them. CDR1 and CDR2 from the germline V gene are SGHDT and YYEEEE. CDR3 loop: CASSSGLNTEAFF. The CDR3 DNA follows: TGTGCCAGCAGTTCCGGGTTGAACACTGAAGCTTTCTTT. Supplemented by reference TRBV5-6 and TRBJ1-1, the full variable domain reads DAGVTQSPTHLIKTRGQQVTLRCSPKSGHDTVSWYQQALGQGPQFIFQYYEEEERQRGNFPDRFSGHQFPNYSSELNVNALLLGDSALYLCASSSGLNTEAFFGQGTRLTVV.

There are a few counts of this clone. This sample includes further DNA sequences coding for the same CDR3. CDR3 DNA sequence: TGTGCCAGCAGCTTCCCGGGCCTAAGCTCCTACGAGCAGTACTTC. Translated, it gives CASSFPGLSSYEQYF. The J gene is TRBJ2-7, the V gene TRBV11-3; D is ambiguous. Trimming left V 3 bases short and J 0 bases short, with 12 bases between. Germline loops: CDR1 SGHNT, CDR2 YENEEA. The CDR3 spans 15 residues.

V is TRBV28 and J is TRBJ2-7; a possible D gene is TRBD2 (5 bases). The germline V and J ends were trimmed by 3 bases and 3 bases, with 15 bases remaining between them. Germline V CDR1 and CDR2: MDHEN, SYDVKM. This CDR3 region has 15 residues. The CDR3 is CASSFLANRDYEQYF. CDR3 DNA: TGTGCCAGCAGTTTTCTGGCTAACCGGGACTACGAGCAGTACTTC.

This CDR3 reads CASKWISTGTYGYTF. The CDR3 bases are TGTGCCAGCAAGTGGATCTCGACAGGGACCTATGGCTACACCTTC. The chain carries TRBV27 and TRBJ1-2; TRBD1 matches at 7 bases. This CDR3 region has 15 residues. Per germline, CDR1 MNHEY and CDR2 SMNVEV (reference sequence). Trimming removed 7 bases from V and 4 bases from J; junction bases left unmatched: 12.

The chain carries TRBV5-6 and TRBJ2-3; possible D gene TRBD2, 6 bases. CDR3 length: 15 amino acids. Germline V gene data show CDR1 as SGHDT and CDR2 as YYEEEE. Deletions cut 4 bases from V and 0 bases from J, with 12 bases between. CDR3 in DNA: TGTGCCAGCAGCCCGGGAGCAGTAAGCACAGATACGCAGTATTTT. This translates into CASSPGAVSTDTQYF.

This chain connects TRBV4-1 to TRBJ2-7, with 7 bases lining up with TRBD1. V trimming: 4 bases; J trimming: 1 base; junction bases outside the gene matches: 10. The CDR3 runs to 16 residues. Germline V lookup: CDR1 MGHRA, CDR2 YSYEKL. The CDR3 region is CASSPPTGWGSYEQYF. DNA of the CDR3: TGCGCCAGCAGCCCTCCGACAGGGTGGGGATCCTACGAGCAGTACTTC.

The chain couples TRBV7-3 to TRBJ2-7; 12 nucleotides line up with TRBD2. V dropped 5 bases and J dropped 6; count of bases not matched to a gene: 8. CDR3 length: 15 residues. Germline V CDR1 and CDR2: SGHTA, FQGTGA. Here the CDR3 DNA reads TGTGCCAGCAGCGCCTCCGGGACTAGCGGGTTCGAGCAGTACTTC. This gives the protein CASSASGTSGFEQYF. The entire variable domain, with the rest obtained from reference TRBV7-3 and TRBJ2-7, is as follows: GAGVSQTPSNKVTEKGKYVELRCDPISGHTALYWYRQSLGQGPEFLIYFQGTGAADDSGLPNDRFFAVRPEGSVSTLKIQRTERGDSAVYLCASSASGTSGFEQYFGPGTRLTVT.

The chain uses TRBV5-6 and TRBJ2-7, with 8 bases lining up with TRBD2. J lost 3 bases, V lost 4 bases, and 6 bases had no gene match. Germline V CDR1 and CDR2: SGHDT, YYEEEE. The CDR3 loop spans 14 amino acids. The CDR3 region is CASSPETSDYEQYF. The CDR3 coding sequence is TGTGCCAGCAGCCCTGAGACTAGCGACTACGAGCAGTACTTC.

The chain has TRBV2 and TRBJ2-7; 7 nucleotides line up with TRBD1. Germline trimming cut 3 bases from V and 3 bases from J; bases unmatched to any gene: 8. CDR1 is SNHLY, CDR2 FYNNEI, per germline. The length of the CDR3 is 15 residues. DNA of the CDR3: TGTGCCAGCAGTGACCGGGACAGATCTATCTACGAGCAGTACTTC. Residues: CASSDRDRSIYEQYF.

The chain is built from TRBV6-5 and TRBJ2-2; possible D gene TRBD1, 6 bases. Deletions cut 5 bases from V and 4 bases from J, with 11 bases between. Germline V gene sequence: CDR1 MNHEY, CDR2 SVGAGI. This CDR3 spans 14 amino acids. The CDR3 DNA reads TGTGCCAGCAGTCTGGACAGTTTCACCGGGGAGCTGTTTTTT. Translated: CASSLDSFTGELFF.

V gene TRBV21-1 combines with J gene TRBJ2-3; TRBD1 is the table's D call, not checked against the DNA. TRBV21-1 is assigned pseudogene status. This CDR3 has 15 amino acids. CDR3 sequence (DNA): TGTGCCAGCAGCAAATCGGACAGGGGCACAGATACGCAGTATTTT. Translation gives CASSKSDRGTDTQYF.

The rearrangement links TRBV21-1 to TRBJ2-7. TRBV21-1 is described as a pseudogene. The CDR3 has 11 amino acids. The CDR3 is CASLYLYEQYF. CDR3 nucleotides: TGTGCCAGTTTGTACCTCTACGAGCAGTACTTC.